This TCR beta chain emerged from a study of shared clonotypes between healthy human individuals. Turning to the study itself: The donors, two women and a few men, were aged 18 to 49. Each donor's CD8 memory used one plate, CD8 naive two, each CD4 subset three.

The V and J ends lost 5 bases and 5 bases respectively, with 13 bases between them. This CDR3 region has 13 residues. Germline-derived CDR1 and CDR2 are GTSNPN and SVGIG (reference sequence). Every immunoSEQ plate was one replicate of a subset's evenly spread DNA. TCRdb's table, derived via immunoSEQ multiplex PCR, lists solely in-frame clones and lacks some. Among around 2.1 million clones, approximately 94% were seen once, and the ten largest hold 0.13%. The source is a man between 18 and 35 years old in good health. This sequence joins TRBV30 and TRBJ1-5; D is possibly TRBD1 (6 bases). Sequenced input: naive CD4+ T cells sorted from blood. Subset specified: CD45RA+ positively selected. Here the CDR3 DNA reads TGTGCCTGGGATAGGGGGTGGGATCAGCCCCAGCATTTT. The encoded protein is CAWDRGWDQPQHF.